The 28 T cell receptor beta chains presented below share a single source sample, sequenced in a study of T cells in Graves' hyperthyroidism and ophthalmopathy. From RNA transcripts, TCR beta CDR3 regions were amplified. Researchers ran a first-round RT-PCR on the TCR CDR3 using the HTBI primer set. TCRdb redid the calling of the multiplex PCR reads with MiXCR, one entry per CDR3 protein. The table shows more than 300,000 distinct CDR3 sequences, with about a sixth occurring only once. The sequenced sample consisted of blood. The receptors derive from a woman in her 30s with Graves' hyperthyroidism that later progressed to Graves' ophthalmopathy.

This clonotype was recorded at least ten times. The chain is built from TRBV7-9 and TRBJ2-3, with D unresolved. Germline CDR1 and CDR2: SEHNR and FQNEAQ (reference sequence). The CDR3 runs 14 residues. V was trimmed by 3 bases and J by 1 base, leaving 8 bases between them. CDR3 region: CASSFSLRTDTQYF. CDR3 nucleotide sequence: TGTGCCAGCAGCTTCAGCCTCCGCACAGATACGCAGTATTTT.

The CDR3 reads CAISEPSQGTTYTF. The CDR3 coding sequence is TGTGCCATCAGTGAGCCGTCTCAGGGGACGACTTACACCTTC. This chain links TRBV10-3 with TRBJ1-2; possibly TRBD1 for D (6 bases). The CDR3 totals 14 residues. Germline V lookup: CDR1 ENHRY, CDR2 SYGVKD. V shed 2 bases and J shed 11 bases, with 18 bases lying between them.

This clonotype was seen ten or more times. The chain uses TRBV7-9 and TRBJ1-5; D is unclear. There are 14 residues in the CDR3. From germline, CDR1 is SEHNR and CDR2 FQNEAQ (reference sequence). V was pared by 1 base and J by 2 bases, with 6 bases between. CDR3 coding DNA: TGTGCCAGCAGCTTAGGCAATGGCAATCAGCCCCAGCATTTT. It codes for CASSLGNGNQPQHF.

This clonotype was recorded at least ten times. The chain combines TRBV28 with TRBJ1-2; 8 nucleotides agree with TRBD1. V lost 4 bases and J lost 3; bases outside the gene matches: 7. The CDR3 is 15 residues long. CDR1 MDHEN and CDR2 SYDVKM come from the germline V gene. In DNA, the CDR3 is TGTGCCAGCAGTTCCCCAGGGGGCTCGGACTATGGCTACACCTTC. Translation gives CASSSPGGSDYGYTF.

This clonotype was recorded many times. The genes are TRBV27 and TRBJ1-1; 9 bases align to TRBD1. Germline CDR1 MNHEY, CDR2 SMNVEV (reference sequence). This CDR3 is built from 14 residues. After removal of 3 bases from V and 4 bases from J, the junction contained 3 bases not matched to a gene. CDR3 sequence reads: CASSFQGQGTEAFF. DNA of the CDR3: TGTGCCAGCAGTTTCCAGGGACAGGGCACTGAAGCTTTCTTT.

This clonotype came up many times. The chain recombines TRBV11-2 with TRBJ2-5; TRBD2 agrees at 7 bases. This CDR3 has 15 amino acids. V lost 0 bases to trimming and J lost 4 bases; unmatched junction nucleotides: 5. The germline V gene encodes CDR1 SGHAT and CDR2 FQNNGV. The CDR3 DNA follows: TGTGCCAGCAGCTTAGATCCTTCGGGGGGAGAGACCCAGTACTTC. This sequence encodes CASSLDPSGGETQYF.

In its sample, this clonotype was seen many times. The chain is built from TRBV11-2 and TRBJ2-2; 7 bases are shared with TRBD2. CDR1 SGHAT and CDR2 FQNNGV come from the germline V gene. V lost 2 bases to trimming and J lost 6 bases; unmatched junction nucleotides: 6. The length of the CDR3 is 15 residues. This CDR3 reads CASSLSAGAPGELFF. CDR3 DNA: TGTGCCAGCAGCTTATCGGCGGGAGCCCCCGGGGAGCTGTTTTTT.

This clonotype was recorded a few times. This chain connects TRBV12-3 or TRBV12-4 to TRBJ1-2, with 7 bases lining up with TRBD1. The CDR3 loop spans 12 amino acids. The junction had 4 bases not matched to a gene; V was cut back by 6 bases and J by 6 bases. Written as DNA, the CDR3 is TGTGCCAGCAGCCCGACAGGGAATGGCTACACCTTC. Protein: CASSPTGNGYTF.

The CDR3 region is CASSIRKGWGTDTQYF. DNA for the CDR3: TGTGCCAGTAGTATAAGAAAGGGATGGGGCACAGATACGCAGTATTTT. V is TRBV19 and J is TRBJ2-3; D uncertain. CDR1 LNHDA and CDR2 SQIVND come from the germline V gene (reference sequence). This CDR3 has 16 amino acids. Trimming shortened V by 2 bases and J by 1 base, and 13 bases separated the two germline ends. Together with reference TRBV19 and TRBJ2-3, the CDR3 gives the full variable domain: DGGITQSPKYLFRKEGQNVTLSCEQNLNHDAMYWYRQDPGQGLRLIYYSQIVNDFQKGDIAEGYSVSREKKESFPLTVTSAQKNPTAFYLCASSIRKGWGTDTQYFGPGTRLTVL.

This clonotype was observed at least ten times. V gene TRBV12-3 or TRBV12-4 combines with J gene TRBJ1-5; D is unresolved. Deletions cut 4 bases from V and 1 base from J, with 8 bases between. CDR3 length: 14 residues. The CDR3 DNA reads TGTGCCAGCAGTTCGACCGGGAGCAATCAGCCCCAGCATTTT. Protein sequence: CASSSTGSNQPQHF.

This clonotype was counted many times. V and J are TRBV6-1 and TRBJ2-2; 7 bases align to TRBD2. CDR1 is MNHNS and CDR2 is SASEGT in the germline V gene. CDR3 length equals 16 residues. Germline trimming cut 5 bases from V and 3 bases from J; bases unmatched to any gene: 9. The chain's CDR3 is CASSRGDGGDTGELFF. DNA for the CDR3: TGTGCCAGCAGTAGGGGAGATGGGGGGGACACCGGGGAGCTGTTTTTT.

In its sample, this clonotype was seen many times. The chain joins TRBV5-6 to TRBJ2-5; possible D gene TRBD2, 5 bases. Trimming left V 1 base short and J 0 bases short, with 10 bases between. The CDR3 contains 15 residues. Germline assignment: CDR1 SGHDT and CDR2 YYEEEE. DNA for the CDR3: TGTGCCAGCAGCTTGTCCCCAGCGGACCAAGAGACCCAGTACTTC. It specifies CASSLSPADQETQYF.

This chain joins TRBV25-1 and TRBJ2-4; D is perhaps TRBD1 (6 bases). Germline V gene lookup returns CDR1 MGHDK and CDR2 SYGVNS. Between the trimmed V and J ends, which lost 0 bases and 8 bases, there was a span of 14 bases. This CDR3 is built from 15 residues. The CDR3 spells CASSEYGRGKDIQYF. The CDR3 bases are TGTGCCAGCAGTGAATACGGCAGGGGCAAGGACATTCAGTACTTC. Looking up the rest from reference TRBV25-1 and TRBJ2-4 gives the full variable domain: EADIYQTPRYLVIGTGKKITLECSQTMGHDKMYWYQQDPGMELHLIHYSYGVNSTEKGDLSSESTVSRIRTEHFPLTLESARPSHTSQYLCASSEYGRGKDIQYFGAGTRLSVL.

This clonotype was observed a few times. This chain joins TRBV20-1 and TRBJ2-5, with D possibly being TRBD1 (5 bases). Germline values: CDR1 DFQATT, CDR2 SNEGSKA (reference sequence). This CDR3 contains 13 residues. Deletions cut 7 bases from V and 3 bases from J, with 15 bases between. DNA for the CDR3: TGCAGTGAGGTGGGGCCGAACGAAGAGACCCAGTACTTC. As protein: CSEVGPNEETQYF.

This clonotype was recorded at least ten times. The chain couples TRBV30 to TRBJ2-7; 8 positions match TRBD2. Germline CDR1 and CDR2: GTSNPN and SVGIG (reference sequence). The CDR3 covers 14 residues. V lost 3 bases and J lost 2; bases outside the gene matches: 6. CDR3 nucleotide sequence: TGTGCCTGGAGGCACTCGGGGGGGCCCTACGAGCAGTACTTC. Translation gives CAWRHSGGPYEQYF. The whole variable domain, remainder taken from reference TRBV30 and TRBJ2-7, is SQTIHQWPATLVQPVGSPLSLECTVEGTSNPNLYWYRQAAGRGLQLLFYSVGIGQISSEVPQNLSASRPQDRQFILSSKKLLLSDSGFYLCAWRHSGGPYEQYFGPGTRLTVT.

This clonotype occurred many times. The V call is TRBV28, the J call TRBJ1-5; 10 bases match TRBD1. V lost 1 base to trimming and J lost 5 bases; unmatched junction nucleotides: 8. Germline V gene sequence: CDR1 MDHEN, CDR2 SYDVKM. The CDR3 is 17 residues long. CDR3: CASSLSLGQGPYQPQHF. In DNA, the CDR3 is TGTGCCAGCAGTTTATCCTTGGGACAGGGGCCCTATCAGCCCCAGCATTTT.

This clonotype was seen at least ten times. The V and J genes are TRBV13 and TRBJ2-7, with 11 nucleotides matching TRBD2. CDR1 is PRHDT, CDR2 FYEKMQ, per germline (reference sequence). The length of the CDR3 is 17 residues. The trim removed 4 bases at V and 2 bases at J, leaving 10 bases unmatched. This CDR3 is CASSSQLAGATTYEQYF. The CDR3 DNA reads as TGTGCCAGCAGCTCCCAACTAGCGGGGGCCACTACCTACGAGCAGTACTTC.

This clonotype was seen at least ten times. The CDR3 here is CASSLLESNYGYTF. CDR3 DNA: TGTGCCAGCAGTTTGCTGGAGTCTAACTATGGCTACACCTTC. The chain has TRBV12-3 or TRBV12-4 and TRBJ1-2; D not certain. The CDR3 totals 14 residues. V was clipped by 3 bases and J by 0 bases, with 8 bases between them.

This clonotype turned up a few times. This rearrangement joins TRBV4-1 to TRBJ1-1; 7 positions agree with TRBD1. CDR1 and CDR2 (germline): MGHRA, YSYEKL. The trim removed 4 bases at V and 4 bases at J, leaving 9 bases unmatched. The CDR3 is made up of 15 amino acids. The CDR3, as DNA: TGCGCCAGCAGCCGAGAAGACAGGGCCGGCACTGAAGCTTTCTTT. The encoded protein is CASSREDRAGTEAFF.

This clonotype was observed many times. The chain combines TRBV18 with TRBJ2-3, with D possibly called TRBD1 or TRBD2 (6 bases each). CDR3 size: 16 residues. Germline CDR1 KGHSH, CDR2 LQKENI. V was cut by 2 bases and J by 5 bases, with 17 bases left in between. The CDR3 DNA follows: TGTGCCAGCTCACCAGTTGAAAACGGAGGGGGAGATACGCAGTATTTT. Translated, it gives CASSPVENGGGDTQYF.

This clonotype was recorded many times. The rearrangement joins TRBV7-9 to TRBJ1-2; the D gene is possibly TRBD1 (6 bases). The CDR3 has 15 amino acids. Germline V gene sequence: CDR1 SEHNR, CDR2 FQNEAQ (reference sequence). Trimming stripped 5 bases from V and 5 bases from J, with 18 bases between. CDR3 nucleotides: TGTGCCAGCAGCGAAGCAAATGCAGGGGTATATGGCTACACCTTC. As protein: CASSEANAGVYGYTF.

Ten or more counts support this clonotype. J is TRBJ2-7 and V is TRBV3-1; weak D call: TRBD2 (5 bases). Germline V gives CDR1 LGHDT, CDR2 YNNKEL (reference sequence). Trimming took 1 base from V and 5 from J, leaving 15 bases between them. The CDR3 is made up of 15 amino acids. The CDR3 spells CASSQVSGRMDEQYF. The CDR3 coding sequence is TGTGCCAGCAGCCAAGTAAGCGGAAGAATGGACGAGCAGTACTTC.

This clonotype was counted at least ten times. The CDR3 loop reads CSVRVDYEQYF. The CDR3, as DNA: TGCAGCGTTAGGGTCGACTACGAGCAGTACTTC. The genes are TRBV29-1 and TRBJ2-7; D gene unclear. Germline CDR1 SQVTM, CDR2 ANQGSEA. V was trimmed by 5 bases and J by 3 bases, leaving 8 bases between them. The CDR3 consists of 11 residues.

The rearrangement links TRBV15 to TRBJ2-5; 8 bases line up with TRBD1. J was trimmed by 5 bases and V by 3 bases; bases with no gene match: 11. Germline CDR1 is LNHNV and CDR2 is YYDKDF (reference sequence). The CDR3 is 16 amino acids. The CDR3 nucleotides are TGTGCCACCAGCAGCGACGACAGGGGAAGGTTGGAGACCCAGTACTTC. Amino acid sequence: CATSSDDRGRLETQYF.

This clonotype was observed many times. The chain is built from TRBV27 and TRBJ2-1, with TRBD2 matching 9 bases. The CDR3 covers 16 residues. V lost 3 bases to trimming and J lost 4 bases; unmatched junction nucleotides: 7. Per germline, CDR1 MNHEY and CDR2 SMNVEV (reference sequence). CDR3 amino acids: CASSFGGGASYNEQFF. The CDR3 DNA is TGTGCCAGCAGTTTTGGCGGGGGGGCCTCGTACAATGAGCAGTTCTTC.

This clonotype was counted only a few times. The V call is TRBV11-3, the J call TRBJ1-1, with 7 bases lining up with TRBD1. The CDR3 is made up of 13 amino acids. Per the germline V gene, CDR1 is SGHNT and CDR2 is YENEEA. V lost 8 bases and J lost 5; bases outside the gene matches: 8. The CDR3 here is CASGRDRETEAFF. In nucleotides, the CDR3 is TGTGCCAGCGGCCGGGACAGAGAGACTGAAGCTTTCTTT.

This clonotype has a handful of counts. The chain couples TRBV29-1 to TRBJ1-2, with 9 positions matching TRBD1. CDR3 length equals 13 residues. V dropped 6 bases and J dropped 5; count of bases not matched to a gene: 7. The germline V gene encodes CDR1 SQVTM and CDR2 ANQGSEA. CDR3 sequence (DNA): TGCAGCGTCCTCTCTGACAGGGGGTATGGCTACACCTTC. This sequence encodes CSVLSDRGYGYTF.

The V gene is TRBV3-1, the J gene TRBJ2-1, with D possibly matching TRBD2 (6 bases). Trimming stripped 0 bases from V and 4 bases from J, with 13 bases between. The CDR3 loop spans 16 amino acids. The germline V gene encodes CDR1 LGHDT and CDR2 YNNKEL (reference sequence). The CDR3 coding sequence is TGTGCCAGCAGCCAAGAAAGGGCTAGCGCATACAATGAGCAGTTCTTC. Encoded protein: CASSQERASAYNEQFF.